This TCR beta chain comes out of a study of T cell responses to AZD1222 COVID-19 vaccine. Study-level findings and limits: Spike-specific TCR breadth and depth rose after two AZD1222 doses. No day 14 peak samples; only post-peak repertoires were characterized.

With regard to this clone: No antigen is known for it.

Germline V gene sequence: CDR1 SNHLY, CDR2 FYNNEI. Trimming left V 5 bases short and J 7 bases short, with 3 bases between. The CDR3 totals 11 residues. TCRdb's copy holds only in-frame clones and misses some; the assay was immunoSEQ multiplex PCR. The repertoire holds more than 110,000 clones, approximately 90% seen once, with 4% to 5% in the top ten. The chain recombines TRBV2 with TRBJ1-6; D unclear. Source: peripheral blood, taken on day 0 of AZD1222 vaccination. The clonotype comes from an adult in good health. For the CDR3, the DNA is TGTGCCAGCAGTCAAAATTCACCCCTCCACTTT. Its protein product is CASSQNSPLHF.